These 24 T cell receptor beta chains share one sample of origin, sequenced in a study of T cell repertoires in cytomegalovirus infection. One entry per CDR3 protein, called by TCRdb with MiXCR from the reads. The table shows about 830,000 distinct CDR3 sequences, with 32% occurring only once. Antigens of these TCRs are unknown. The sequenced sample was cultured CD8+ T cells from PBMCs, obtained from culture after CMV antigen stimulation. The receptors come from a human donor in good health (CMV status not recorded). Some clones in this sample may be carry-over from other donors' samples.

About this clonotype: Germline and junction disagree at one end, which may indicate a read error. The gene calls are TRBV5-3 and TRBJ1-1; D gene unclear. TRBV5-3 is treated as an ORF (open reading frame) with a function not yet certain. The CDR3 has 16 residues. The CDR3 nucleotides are TGTGCCAGCAGCTTGGACGTGGAGGTAGAGGACACTGAAGCTTTCTTT. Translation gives CASSLDVEVEDTEAFF.

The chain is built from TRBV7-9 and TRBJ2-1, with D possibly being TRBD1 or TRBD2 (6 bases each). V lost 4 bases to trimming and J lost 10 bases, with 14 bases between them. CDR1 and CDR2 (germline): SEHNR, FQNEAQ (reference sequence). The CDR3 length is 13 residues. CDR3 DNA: TGTGCCAGCAGCTCCTACAGGGCGGGGGAGCAGTTCTTC. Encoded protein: CASSSYRAGEQFF.

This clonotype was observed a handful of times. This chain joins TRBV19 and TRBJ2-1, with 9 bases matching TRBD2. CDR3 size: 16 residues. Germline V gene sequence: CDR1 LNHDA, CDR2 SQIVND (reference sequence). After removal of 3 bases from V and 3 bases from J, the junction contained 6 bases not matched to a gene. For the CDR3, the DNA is TGTGCCAGTAGTATGTTAGCGGGGGCCAACTACAATGAGCAGTTCTTC. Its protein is CASSMLAGANYNEQFF.

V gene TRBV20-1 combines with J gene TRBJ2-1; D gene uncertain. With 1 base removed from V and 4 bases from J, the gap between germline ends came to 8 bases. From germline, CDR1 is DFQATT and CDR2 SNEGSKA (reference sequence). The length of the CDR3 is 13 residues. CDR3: CSARGWNYNEQFF. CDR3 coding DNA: TGCAGTGCTAGAGGCTGGAATTACAATGAGCAGTTCTTC.

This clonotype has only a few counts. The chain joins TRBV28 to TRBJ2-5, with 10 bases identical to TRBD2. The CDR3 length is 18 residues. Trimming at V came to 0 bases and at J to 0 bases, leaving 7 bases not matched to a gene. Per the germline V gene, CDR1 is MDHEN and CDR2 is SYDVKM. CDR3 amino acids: CASSLWASGGTYQETQYF. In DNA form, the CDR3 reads TGTGCCAGCAGTTTATGGGCTAGCGGGGGTACATACCAAGAGACCCAGTACTTC.

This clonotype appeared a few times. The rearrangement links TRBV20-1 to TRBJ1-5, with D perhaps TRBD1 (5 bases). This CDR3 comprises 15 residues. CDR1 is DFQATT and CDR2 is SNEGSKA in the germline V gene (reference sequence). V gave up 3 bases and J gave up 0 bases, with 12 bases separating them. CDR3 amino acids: CSARDNPFSNQPQHF. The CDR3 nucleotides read TGCAGTGCTAGGGACAACCCATTTAGCAATCAGCCCCAGCATTTT.

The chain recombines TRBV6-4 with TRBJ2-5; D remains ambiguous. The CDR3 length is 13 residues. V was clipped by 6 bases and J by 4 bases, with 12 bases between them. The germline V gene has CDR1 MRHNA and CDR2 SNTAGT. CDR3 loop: CASSLFWGETQYF. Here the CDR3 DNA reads TGTGCCAGCAGCTTATTCTGGGGAGAGACCCAGTACTTC.

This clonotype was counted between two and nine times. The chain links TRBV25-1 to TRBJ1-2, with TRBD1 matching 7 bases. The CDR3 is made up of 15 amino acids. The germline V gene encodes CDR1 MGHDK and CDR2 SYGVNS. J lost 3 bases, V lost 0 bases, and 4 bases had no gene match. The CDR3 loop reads CASSEYSGTDYGYTF. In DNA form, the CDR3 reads TGTGCCAGCAGTGAATATTCGGGGACAGACTATGGCTACACCTTC.

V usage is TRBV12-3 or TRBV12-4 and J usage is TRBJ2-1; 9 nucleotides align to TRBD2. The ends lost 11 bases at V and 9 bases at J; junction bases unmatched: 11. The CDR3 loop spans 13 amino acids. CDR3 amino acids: CAGATAGGIEQFF. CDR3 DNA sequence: TGTGCCGGCGCAACTGCGGGGGGGATTGAGCAGTTCTTC.

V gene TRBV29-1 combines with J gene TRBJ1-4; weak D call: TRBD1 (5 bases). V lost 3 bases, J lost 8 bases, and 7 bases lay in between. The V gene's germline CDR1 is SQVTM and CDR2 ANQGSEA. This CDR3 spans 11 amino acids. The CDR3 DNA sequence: TGCAGCGTTGACGGGGGGGAAAAACTGTTTTTT. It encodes CSVDGGEKLFF.

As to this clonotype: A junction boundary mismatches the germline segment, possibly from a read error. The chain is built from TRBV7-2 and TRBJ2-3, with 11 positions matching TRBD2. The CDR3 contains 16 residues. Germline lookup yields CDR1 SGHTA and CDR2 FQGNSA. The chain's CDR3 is CVSSPIGSGGADTQYF. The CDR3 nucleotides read TGTGTCAGCAGCCCCATAGGTAGCGGGGGGGCCGATACGCAGTATTTT.

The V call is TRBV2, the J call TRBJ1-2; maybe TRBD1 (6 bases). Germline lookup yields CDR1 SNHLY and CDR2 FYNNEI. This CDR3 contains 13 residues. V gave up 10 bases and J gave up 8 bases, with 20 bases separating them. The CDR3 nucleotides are TGTGCCACCCTCGGGGGCGCGGTGGAGGGCTACACCTTC. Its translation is CATLGGAVEGYTF.

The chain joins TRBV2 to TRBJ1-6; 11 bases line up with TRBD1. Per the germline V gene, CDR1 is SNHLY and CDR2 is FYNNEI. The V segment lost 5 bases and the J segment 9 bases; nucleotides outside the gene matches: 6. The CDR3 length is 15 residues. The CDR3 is CASSPTGTGGSPLHF. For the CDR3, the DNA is TGTGCCAGCAGTCCAACGGGGACAGGGGGTTCACCCCTCCACTTT.

CDR3 protein: CASSLGTVLTDTQYF. CDR3 bases: TGTGCCAGCAGTTTAGGGACAGTCCTCACAGATACGCAGTATTTT. This sequence joins TRBV27 and TRBJ2-3; 7 nucleotides match TRBD1. The V and J ends lost 2 bases and 2 bases, in that order; junction bases with no gene match: 4. The CDR3 sequence is 15 residues long. Germline V gives CDR1 MNHEY, CDR2 SMNVEV (reference sequence).

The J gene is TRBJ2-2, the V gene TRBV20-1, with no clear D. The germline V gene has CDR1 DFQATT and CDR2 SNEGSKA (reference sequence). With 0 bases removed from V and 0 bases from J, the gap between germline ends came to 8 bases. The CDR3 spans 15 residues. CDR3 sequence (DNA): TGCAGTGCTAGAGATTTGAGGACGAACACCGGGGAGCTGTTTTTT. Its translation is CSARDLRTNTGELFF.

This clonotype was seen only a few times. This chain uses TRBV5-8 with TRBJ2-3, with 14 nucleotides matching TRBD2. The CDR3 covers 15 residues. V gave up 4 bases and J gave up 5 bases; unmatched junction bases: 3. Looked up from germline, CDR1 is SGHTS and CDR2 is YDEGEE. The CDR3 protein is CASSPGLAGVDTQYF. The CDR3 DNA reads TGTGCCAGCAGCCCGGGACTAGCGGGGGTAGATACGCAGTATTTT.

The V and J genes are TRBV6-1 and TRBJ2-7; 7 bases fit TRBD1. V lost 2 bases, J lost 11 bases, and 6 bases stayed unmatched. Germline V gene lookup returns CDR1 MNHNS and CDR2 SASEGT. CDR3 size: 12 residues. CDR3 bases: TGTGCCAGCAGTGAATGGGGACAGCCCGAGTACGTC. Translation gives CASSEWGQPEYV.

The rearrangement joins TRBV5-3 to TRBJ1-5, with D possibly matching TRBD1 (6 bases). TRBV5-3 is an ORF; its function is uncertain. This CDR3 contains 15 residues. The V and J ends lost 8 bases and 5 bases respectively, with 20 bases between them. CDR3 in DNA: TGTGCCAGCAGCCCCCTTCCCGGGACACATCAGCCCCAGCATTTT. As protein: CASSPLPGTHQPQHF.

For the CDR3, the DNA is TGTGCCAGTAGTATGTCGTTAGCGGGGCTCTACGAGCAGTACGTC. Protein product: CASSMSLAGLYEQYV. The chain carries TRBV19 and TRBJ2-7; TRBD2 agrees at 8 bases. Germline CDR1 is LNHDA and CDR2 is SQIVND (reference sequence). V trimming: 3 bases; J trimming: 3 bases; junction bases outside the gene matches: 7. The CDR3 is made up of 15 amino acids.

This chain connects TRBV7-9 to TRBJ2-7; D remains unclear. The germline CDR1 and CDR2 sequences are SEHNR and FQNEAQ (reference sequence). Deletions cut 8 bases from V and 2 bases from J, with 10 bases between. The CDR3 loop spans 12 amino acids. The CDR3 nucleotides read TGTGCCAGCCGAACTGGCACCTACGAGCAGTACTTC. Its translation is CASRTGTYEQYF.

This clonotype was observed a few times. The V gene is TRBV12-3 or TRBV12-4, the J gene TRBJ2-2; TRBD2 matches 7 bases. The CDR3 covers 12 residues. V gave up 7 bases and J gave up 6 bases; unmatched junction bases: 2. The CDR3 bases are TGTGCCAGCAACGGACTAGCCGGGGAGCTGTTTTTT. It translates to CASNGLAGELFF.

The CDR3 region has the DNA TGCAGCGTTCCGCGGACTAGCGGGGGGGTTACCGGGGAGCTGTTTTTT. This encodes CSVPRTSGGVTGELFF. The gene calls are TRBV29-1 and TRBJ2-2, with 15 bases matching TRBD2. CDR3 length: 16 residues. The germline CDR1 and CDR2 sequences are SQVTM and ANQGSEA. The trim removed 5 bases at V and 5 bases at J, leaving 6 bases unmatched.

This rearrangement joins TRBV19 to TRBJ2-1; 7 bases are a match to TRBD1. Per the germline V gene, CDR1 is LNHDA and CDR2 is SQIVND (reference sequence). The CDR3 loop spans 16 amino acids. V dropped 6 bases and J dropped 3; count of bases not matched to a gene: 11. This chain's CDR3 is CASRYRDSLFYNEQFF. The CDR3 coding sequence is TGTGCCAGTAGATATCGGGACAGTTTGTTCTACAATGAGCAGTTCTTC.

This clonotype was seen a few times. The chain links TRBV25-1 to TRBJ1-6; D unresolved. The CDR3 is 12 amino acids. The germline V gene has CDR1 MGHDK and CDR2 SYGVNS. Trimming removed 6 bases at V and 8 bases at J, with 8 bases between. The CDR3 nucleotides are TGTGCCAGCAGGGGTGTTGATTCACCCCTCCACTTT. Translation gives CASRGVDSPLHF.